This T cell receptor (beta chain) was sequenced for a study of STAT5B mutations in CD4+ large granular lymphocyte leukemia. Study-wide points: Main leukemic clonotypes were patient-specific, but about 25% appeared at low frequency elsewhere.

Germline V lookup: CDR1 LNHDA, CDR2 SQIVND (reference sequence). The ends lost 3 bases at V and 8 bases at J; junction bases unmatched: 11. This CDR3 comprises 16 residues. Produced via immunoSEQ multiplex PCR; TCRdb's table is partial and in-frame only. The table shows about 30,000 clones, with just under 75% occurring only once. A remark on this clone: Its cognate antigen is unknown.

Sequenced material: CD4+ T cells from blood buffy coats. The receptor was derived from a human donor in good health. The chain joins TRBV19 to TRBJ2-1; 9 positions agree with TRBD1. In DNA form, the CDR3 reads TGTGCCAGTAGTATGTCCTGGGACAGGGATTTCTATGAGCAGTTCTTC. Translating it yields CASSMSWDRDFYEQFF.